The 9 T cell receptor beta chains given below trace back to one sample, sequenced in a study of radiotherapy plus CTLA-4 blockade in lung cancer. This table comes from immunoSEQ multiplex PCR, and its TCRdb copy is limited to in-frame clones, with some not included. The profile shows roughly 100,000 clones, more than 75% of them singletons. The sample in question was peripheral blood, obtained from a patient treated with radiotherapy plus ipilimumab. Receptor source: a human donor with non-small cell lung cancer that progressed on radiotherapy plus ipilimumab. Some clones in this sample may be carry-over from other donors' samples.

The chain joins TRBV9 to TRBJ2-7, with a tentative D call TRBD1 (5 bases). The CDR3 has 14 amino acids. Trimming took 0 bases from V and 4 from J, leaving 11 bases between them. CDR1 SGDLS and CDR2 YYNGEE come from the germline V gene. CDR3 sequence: CASSVGAGIYEQYF. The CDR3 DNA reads TGTGCCAGCAGCGTAGGAGCAGGGATTTACGAGCAGTACTTC.

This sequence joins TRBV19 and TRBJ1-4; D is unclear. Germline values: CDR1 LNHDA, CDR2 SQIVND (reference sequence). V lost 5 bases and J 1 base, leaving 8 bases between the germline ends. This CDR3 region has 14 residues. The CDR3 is CASSRVLTNEKLFF. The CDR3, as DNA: TGTGCCAGTAGTCGAGTACTAACTAATGAAAAACTGTTTTTT.

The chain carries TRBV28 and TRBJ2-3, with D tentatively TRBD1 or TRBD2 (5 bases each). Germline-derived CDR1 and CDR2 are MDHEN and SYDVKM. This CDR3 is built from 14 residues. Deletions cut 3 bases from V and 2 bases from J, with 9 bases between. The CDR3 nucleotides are TGTGCCAGCAGTTTGCTGGGGGACACAGATACGCAGTATTTT. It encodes CASSLLGDTDTQYF.

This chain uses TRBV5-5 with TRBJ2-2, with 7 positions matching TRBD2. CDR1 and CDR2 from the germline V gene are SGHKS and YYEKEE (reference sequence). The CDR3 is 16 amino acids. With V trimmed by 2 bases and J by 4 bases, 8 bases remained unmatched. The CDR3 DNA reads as TGTGCCAGCAGCTTTGCGGGCGGGGGTATCACCGGGGAGCTGTTTTTT. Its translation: CASSFAGGGITGELFF.

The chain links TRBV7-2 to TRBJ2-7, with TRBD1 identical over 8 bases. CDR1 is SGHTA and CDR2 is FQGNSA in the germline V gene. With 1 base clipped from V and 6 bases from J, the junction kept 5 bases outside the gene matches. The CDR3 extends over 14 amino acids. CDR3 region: CASSLDRGFFEQYF. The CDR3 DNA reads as TGTGCCAGCAGCTTAGACAGGGGGTTCTTCGAGCAGTACTTC.

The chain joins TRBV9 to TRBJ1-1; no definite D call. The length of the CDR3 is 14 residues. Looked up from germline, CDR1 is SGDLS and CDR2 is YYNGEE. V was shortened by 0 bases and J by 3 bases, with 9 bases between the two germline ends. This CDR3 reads CASSVGKGHTEAFF. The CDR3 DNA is TGTGCCAGCAGCGTAGGCAAGGGCCACACTGAAGCTTTCTTT.

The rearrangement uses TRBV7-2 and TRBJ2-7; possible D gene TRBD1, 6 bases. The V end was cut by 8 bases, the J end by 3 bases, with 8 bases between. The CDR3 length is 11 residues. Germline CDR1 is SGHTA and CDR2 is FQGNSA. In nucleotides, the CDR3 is TGTGCCAGCGGACAGTACTACGAGCAGTACTTC. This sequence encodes CASGQYYEQYF.

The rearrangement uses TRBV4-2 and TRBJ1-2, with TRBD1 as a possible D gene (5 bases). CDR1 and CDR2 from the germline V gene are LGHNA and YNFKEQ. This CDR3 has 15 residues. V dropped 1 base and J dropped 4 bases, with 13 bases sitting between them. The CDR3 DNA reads TGTGCCAGCAGCCAAGGGGCAGGGTCACTCTATGGCTACACCTTC. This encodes CASSQGAGSLYGYTF.

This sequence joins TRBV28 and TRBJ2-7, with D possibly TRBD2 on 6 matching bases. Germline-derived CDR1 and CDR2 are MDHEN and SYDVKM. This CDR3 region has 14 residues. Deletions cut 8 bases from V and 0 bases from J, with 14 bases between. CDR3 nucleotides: TGTGCCAGCGTGGAAGCGGGTCCCTCCTACGAGCAGTACTTC. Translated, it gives CASVEAGPSYEQYF.